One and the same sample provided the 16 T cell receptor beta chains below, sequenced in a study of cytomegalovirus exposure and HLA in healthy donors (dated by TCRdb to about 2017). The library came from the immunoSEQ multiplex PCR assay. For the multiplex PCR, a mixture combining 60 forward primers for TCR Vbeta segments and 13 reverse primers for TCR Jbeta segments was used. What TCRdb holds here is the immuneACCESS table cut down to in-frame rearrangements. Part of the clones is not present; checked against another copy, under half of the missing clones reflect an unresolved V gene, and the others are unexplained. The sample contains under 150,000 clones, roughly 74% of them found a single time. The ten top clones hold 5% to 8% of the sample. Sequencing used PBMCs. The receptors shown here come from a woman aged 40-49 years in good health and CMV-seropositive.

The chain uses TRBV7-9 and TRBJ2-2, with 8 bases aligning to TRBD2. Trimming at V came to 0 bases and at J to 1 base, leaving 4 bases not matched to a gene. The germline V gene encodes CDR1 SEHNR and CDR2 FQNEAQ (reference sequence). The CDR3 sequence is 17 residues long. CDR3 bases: TGTGCCAGCAGCTTAGCTAGCGGGGCCCTGAACACCGGGGAGCTGTTTTTT. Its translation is CASSLASGALNTGELFF.

In DNA, the CDR3 is TGTGCCAGCAGCTTAGTGCTAGCGGGAGCCTATGAGCAGTTCTTC. Its translation is CASSLVLAGAYEQFF. The genes are TRBV7-9 and TRBJ2-1; TRBD2 matches at 10 bases. The J segment lost 8 bases and the V segment lost 1 base, leaving 5 bases of the junction unmatched. The germline V gene encodes CDR1 SEHNR and CDR2 FQNEAQ (reference sequence). The CDR3 has 15 residues. Based on the CDR3 plus reference TRBV7-9 and TRBJ2-1, the full variable domain is DTGVSQNPRHKITKRGQNVTFRCDPISEHNRLYWYRQTLGQGPEFLTYFQNEAQLEKSRLLSDRFSAERPKGSFSTLEIQRTEQGDSAMYLCASSLVLAGAYEQFFGPGTRLTVL.

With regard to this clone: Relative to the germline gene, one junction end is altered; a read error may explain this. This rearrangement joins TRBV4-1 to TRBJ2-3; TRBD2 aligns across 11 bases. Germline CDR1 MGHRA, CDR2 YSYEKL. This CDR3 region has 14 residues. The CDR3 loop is CASSQEAGTSGPHF. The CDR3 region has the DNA TGCGCCAGCAGCCAAGAAGCCGGGACTAGCGGACCGCATTTT.

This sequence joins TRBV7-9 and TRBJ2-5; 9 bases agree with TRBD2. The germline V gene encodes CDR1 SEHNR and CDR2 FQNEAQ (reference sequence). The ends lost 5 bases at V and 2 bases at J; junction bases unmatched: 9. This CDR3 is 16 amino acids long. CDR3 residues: CASSLWGAGGQETQYF. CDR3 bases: TGTGCCAGCAGCCTCTGGGGAGCGGGAGGTCAAGAGACCCAGTACTTC.

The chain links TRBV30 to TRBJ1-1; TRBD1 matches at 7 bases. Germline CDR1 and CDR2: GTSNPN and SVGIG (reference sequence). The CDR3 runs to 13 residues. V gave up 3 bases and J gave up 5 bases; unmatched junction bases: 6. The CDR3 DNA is TGTGCCTGGAGGGCAGGGGGTTGGACTGAAGCTTTCTTT. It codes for CAWRAGGWTEAFF.

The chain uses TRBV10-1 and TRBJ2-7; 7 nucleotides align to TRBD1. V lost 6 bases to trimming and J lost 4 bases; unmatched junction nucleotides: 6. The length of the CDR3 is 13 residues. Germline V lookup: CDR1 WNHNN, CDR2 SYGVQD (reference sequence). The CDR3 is CASSPTGQYEQYF. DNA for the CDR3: TGCGCCAGCAGCCCAACGGGACAGTACGAGCAGTACTTC.

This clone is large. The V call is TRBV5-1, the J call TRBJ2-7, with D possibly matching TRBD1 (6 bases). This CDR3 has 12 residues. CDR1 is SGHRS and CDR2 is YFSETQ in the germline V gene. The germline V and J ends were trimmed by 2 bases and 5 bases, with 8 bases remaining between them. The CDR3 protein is CASSFTGNEQYF. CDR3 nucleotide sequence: TGCGCCAGCAGCTTTACAGGGAACGAGCAGTACTTC.

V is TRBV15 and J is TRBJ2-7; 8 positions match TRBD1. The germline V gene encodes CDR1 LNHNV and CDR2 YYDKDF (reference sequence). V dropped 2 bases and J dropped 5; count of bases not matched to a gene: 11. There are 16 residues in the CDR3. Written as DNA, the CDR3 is TGTGCCACCAGCAGATACCTCGACAGGGGTCGCCACGAGCAGTACTTC. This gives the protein CATSRYLDRGRHEQYF.

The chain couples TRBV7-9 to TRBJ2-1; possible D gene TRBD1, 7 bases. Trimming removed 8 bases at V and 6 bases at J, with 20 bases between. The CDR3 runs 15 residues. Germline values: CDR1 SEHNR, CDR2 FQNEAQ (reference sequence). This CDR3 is CASQGGPGGSNEQFF. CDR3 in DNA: TGTGCCAGCCAGGGGGGTCCCGGGGGTTCCAATGAGCAGTTCTTC.

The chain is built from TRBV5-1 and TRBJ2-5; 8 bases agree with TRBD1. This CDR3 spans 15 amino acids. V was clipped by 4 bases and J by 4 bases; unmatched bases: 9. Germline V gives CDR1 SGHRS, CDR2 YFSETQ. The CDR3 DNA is TGCGCCAGCAGCGGGGGGACAGGTGGCAGAGAGACCCAGTACTTC. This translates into CASSGGTGGRETQYF.

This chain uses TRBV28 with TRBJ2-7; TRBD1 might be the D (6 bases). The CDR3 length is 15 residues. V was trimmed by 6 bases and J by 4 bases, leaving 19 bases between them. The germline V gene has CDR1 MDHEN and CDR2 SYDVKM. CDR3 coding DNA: TGTGCCAGCAGCACCTCCGGGACACGAATATACGAGCAGTACTTC. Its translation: CASSTSGTRIYEQYF. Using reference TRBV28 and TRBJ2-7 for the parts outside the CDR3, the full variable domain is DVKVTQSSRYLVKRTGEKVFLECVQDMDHENMFWYRQDPGLGLRLIYFSYDVKMKEKGDIPEGYSVSREKKERFSLILESASTNQTSMYLCASSTSGTRIYEQYFGPGTRLTVT.

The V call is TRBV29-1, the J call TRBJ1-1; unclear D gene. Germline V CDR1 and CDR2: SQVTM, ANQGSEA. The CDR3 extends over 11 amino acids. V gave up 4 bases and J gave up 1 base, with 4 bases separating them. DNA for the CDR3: TGCAGCGTTGCCTGGAACACTGAAGCTTTCTTT. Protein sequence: CSVAWNTEAFF. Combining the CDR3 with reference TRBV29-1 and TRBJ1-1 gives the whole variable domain SAVISQKPSRDICQRGTSLTIQCQVDSQVTMMFWYRQQPGQSLTLIATANQGSEATYESGFVIDKFPISRPNLTFSTLTVSNMSPEDSSIYLCSVAWNTEAFFGQGTRLTVV.

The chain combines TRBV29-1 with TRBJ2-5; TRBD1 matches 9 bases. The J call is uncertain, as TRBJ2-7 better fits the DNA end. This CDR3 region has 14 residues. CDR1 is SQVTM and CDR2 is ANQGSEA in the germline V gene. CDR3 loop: CSVEHRGPPYEQYF. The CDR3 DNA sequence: TGCAGCGTGGAACACAGGGGGCCTCCCTACGAGCAGTACTTC.

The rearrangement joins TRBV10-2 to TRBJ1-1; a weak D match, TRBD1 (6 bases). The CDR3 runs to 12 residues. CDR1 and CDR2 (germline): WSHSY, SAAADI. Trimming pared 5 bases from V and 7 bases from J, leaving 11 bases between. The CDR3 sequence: CASSLRGGEAFF. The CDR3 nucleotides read TGCGCCAGCAGTCTGCGAGGGGGTGAAGCTTTCTTT.

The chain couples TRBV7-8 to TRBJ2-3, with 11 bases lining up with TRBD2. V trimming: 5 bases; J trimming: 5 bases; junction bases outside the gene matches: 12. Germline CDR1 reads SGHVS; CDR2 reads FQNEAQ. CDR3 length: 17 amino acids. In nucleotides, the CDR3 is TGTGCCAGCAGCCACGACCGACTAGCGGGACGCGTAGATACGCAGTATTTT. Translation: CASSHDRLAGRVDTQYF. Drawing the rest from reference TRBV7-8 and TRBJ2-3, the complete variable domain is GAGVSQSPRYKVAKRGQDVALRCDPISGHVSLFWYQQALGQGPEFLTYFQNEAQLDKSGLPSDRFFAERPEGSVSTLKIQRTQQEDSAVYLCASSHDRLAGRVDTQYFGPGTRLTVL.

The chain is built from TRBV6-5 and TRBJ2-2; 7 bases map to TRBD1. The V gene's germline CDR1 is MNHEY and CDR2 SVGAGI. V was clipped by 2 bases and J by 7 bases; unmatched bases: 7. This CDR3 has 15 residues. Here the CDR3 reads CASSYVTGVVGELFF. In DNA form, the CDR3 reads TGTGCCAGCAGTTACGTAACAGGGGTTGTCGGGGAGCTGTTTTTT.